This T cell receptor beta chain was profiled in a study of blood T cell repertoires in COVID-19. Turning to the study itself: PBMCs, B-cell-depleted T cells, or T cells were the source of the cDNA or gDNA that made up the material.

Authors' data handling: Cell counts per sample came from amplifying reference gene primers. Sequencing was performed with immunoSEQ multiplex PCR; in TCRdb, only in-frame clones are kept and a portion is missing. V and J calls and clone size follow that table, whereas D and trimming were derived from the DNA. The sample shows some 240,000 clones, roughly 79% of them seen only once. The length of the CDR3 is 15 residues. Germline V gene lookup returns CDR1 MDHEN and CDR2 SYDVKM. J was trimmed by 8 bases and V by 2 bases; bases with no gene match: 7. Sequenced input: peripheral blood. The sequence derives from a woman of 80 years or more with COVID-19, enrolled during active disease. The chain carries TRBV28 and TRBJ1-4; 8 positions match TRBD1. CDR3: CASSLRTGSREKLFF. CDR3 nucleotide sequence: TGTGCCAGCAGTTTAAGGACAGGGAGTAGAGAAAAACTGTTTTTT.